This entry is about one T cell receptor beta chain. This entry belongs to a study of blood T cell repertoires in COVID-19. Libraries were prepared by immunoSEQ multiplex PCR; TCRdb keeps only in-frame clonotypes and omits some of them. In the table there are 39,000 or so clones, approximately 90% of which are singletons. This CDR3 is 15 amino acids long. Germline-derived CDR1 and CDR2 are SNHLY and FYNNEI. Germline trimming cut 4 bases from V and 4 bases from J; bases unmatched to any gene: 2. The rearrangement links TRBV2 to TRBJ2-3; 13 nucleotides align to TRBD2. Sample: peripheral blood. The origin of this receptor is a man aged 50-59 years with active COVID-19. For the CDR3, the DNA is TGTGCCAGCAGTGGACTAGCGGGAGGTGCAGATACGCAGTATTTT. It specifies CASSGLAGGADTQYF.